This T cell receptor beta chain was recovered during a study of regulatory T cells in long-lasting Graves disease. Arm-PCR of CDR3 regions with iRepertoire HTBI primers generated TCR beta libraries. TCRdb reanalysed the multiplex PCR reads using MiXCR and keeps one entry per CDR3 protein. The sample consists of 400,000 to 450,000 distinct CDR3 sequences, under 15% of them appearing once. Time point here: newly diagnosed GD, antithyroid drugs for less than 3 months. Generation of the TCR library employed RNA extracted from PBMCs. In this sample, this clonotype turned up many times. Per germline, CDR1 SGHRS and CDR2 YFSETQ. V trimming: 4 bases; J trimming: 6 bases; junction bases outside the gene matches: 10. The CDR3 is 16 residues long. This sample also appeared in a second study, on T cells in Graves' hyperthyroidism and ophthalmopathy.

The sequence came from a woman in her 30s with Graves disease. The chain employs TRBV5-1 and TRBJ2-3; 11 bases are a match to TRBD2. The starting material was peripheral blood mononuclear cells (PBMCs), obtained at new diagnosis, from a patient treated with antithyroid drugs. The CDR3 spells CASSESGLAGADTQYF. As DNA, the CDR3 is TGCGCCAGCAGCGAATCTGGACTAGCGGGTGCTGATACGCAGTATTTT.